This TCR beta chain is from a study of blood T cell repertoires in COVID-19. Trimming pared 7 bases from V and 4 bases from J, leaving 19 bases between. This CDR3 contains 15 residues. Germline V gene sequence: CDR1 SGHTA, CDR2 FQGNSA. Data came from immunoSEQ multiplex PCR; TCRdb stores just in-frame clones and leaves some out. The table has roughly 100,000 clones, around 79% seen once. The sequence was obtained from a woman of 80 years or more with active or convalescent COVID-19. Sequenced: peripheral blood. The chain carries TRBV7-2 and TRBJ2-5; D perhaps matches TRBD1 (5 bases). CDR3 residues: CASTPSRGRVETQYF. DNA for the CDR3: TGTGCCAGCACCCCATCTAGGGGCAGGGTAGAGACCCAGTACTTC. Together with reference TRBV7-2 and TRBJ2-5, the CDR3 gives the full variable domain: GAGVSQSPSNKVTEKGKDVELRCDPISGHTALYWYRQSLGQGLEFLIYFQGNSAPDKSGLPSDRFSAERTGGSVSTLTIQRTQQEDSAVYLCASTPSRGRVETQYFGPGTRLLVL.